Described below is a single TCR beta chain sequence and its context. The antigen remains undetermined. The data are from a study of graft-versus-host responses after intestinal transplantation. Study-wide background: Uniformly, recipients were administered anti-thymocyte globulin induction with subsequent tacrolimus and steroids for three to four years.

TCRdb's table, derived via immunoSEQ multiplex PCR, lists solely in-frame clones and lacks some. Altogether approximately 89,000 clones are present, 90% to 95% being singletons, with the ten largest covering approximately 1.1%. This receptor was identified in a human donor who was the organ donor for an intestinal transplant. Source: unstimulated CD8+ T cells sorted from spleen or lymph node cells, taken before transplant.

The CDR3: CARRGEICGYTF. The CDR3 DNA is TGTGCCAGACGGGGAGAGATTTGTGGCTACACCTTC. The rearrangement joins TRBV21-1 to TRBJ1-2. TRBV21-1 is flagged as a pseudogene. This CDR3 spans 12 amino acids.